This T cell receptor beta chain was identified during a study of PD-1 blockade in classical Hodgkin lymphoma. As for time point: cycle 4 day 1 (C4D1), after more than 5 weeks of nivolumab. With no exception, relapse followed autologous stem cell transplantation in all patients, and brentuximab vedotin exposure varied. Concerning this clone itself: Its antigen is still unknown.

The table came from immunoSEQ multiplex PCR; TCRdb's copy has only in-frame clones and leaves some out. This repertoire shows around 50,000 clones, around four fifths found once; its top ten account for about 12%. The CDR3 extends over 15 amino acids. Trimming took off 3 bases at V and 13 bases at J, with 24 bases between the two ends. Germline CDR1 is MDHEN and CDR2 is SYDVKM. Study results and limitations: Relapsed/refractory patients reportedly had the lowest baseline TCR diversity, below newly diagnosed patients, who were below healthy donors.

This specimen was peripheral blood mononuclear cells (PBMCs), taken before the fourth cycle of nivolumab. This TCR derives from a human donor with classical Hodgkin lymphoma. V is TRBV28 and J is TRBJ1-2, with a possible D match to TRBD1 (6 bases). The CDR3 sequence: CASSFPLGTTFSLTF. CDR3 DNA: TGTGCCAGCAGTTTCCCCCTCGGGACAACCTTCAGTCTCACCTTC.